This T cell receptor (beta chain) was identified in a study of cytotoxic CD8 clonotypes in ibrutinib-treated CLL. At the level of the study: Partial response occurred in 24 patients and complete response in 2; at median around 5.5 years, approximately 14 remained remitted and approximately twelve progressed. Study outcomes and limitations: Different sampling times were used for sustained-remission and progressing patients. Under treatment, the uncommon public clonotypes either contracted or remained stable.

The CDR3 consists of 11 residues. V shed 3 bases and J shed 1 base, with 4 bases lying between them. Germline assignment: CDR1 DFQATT and CDR2 SNEGSKA (reference sequence). Data came from immunoSEQ multiplex PCR; TCRdb stores just in-frame clones and leaves some out. The top ten hold 25% to 30% of the sample, which has 110,000 to 150,000 clones, about 72% seen once. A remark on this clone: The antigen is undetermined.

The chain combines TRBV20-1 with TRBJ2-7; unclear D gene. The sequence was collected from a human donor with chronic lymphocytic leukemia. This sample comprised PBMCs, obtained after 12 months of ibrutinib treatment. The CDR3 reads CSASVSYEQYF. Here the CDR3 DNA reads TGCAGTGCTAGTGTTTCCTACGAGCAGTACTTC.